Each of the 18 T cell receptor beta chains below was sequenced from the same sample in a study of blood T cell repertoires in COVID-19. The table came from immunoSEQ multiplex PCR; TCRdb's copy has only in-frame clones and leaves some out. The sample lists under 45,000 clones; roughly 90% were seen once. The sequenced material came from peripheral blood. The source of these receptors is a woman of 80 years or more in a cohort sampled during active or convalescent COVID-19.

The chain recombines TRBV2 with TRBJ2-1, with 9 positions matching TRBD2. Germline V lookup: CDR1 SNHLY, CDR2 FYNNEI. The CDR3 sequence is 15 residues long. Trimming cost V 5 bases and J 9 bases; bases outside gene matches: 11. CDR3 sequence reads: CASSPRLAGESEQFF. The CDR3 DNA is TGTGCCAGCAGTCCCAGGTTAGCGGGAGAAAGTGAGCAGTTCTTC.

The V gene is TRBV21-1, the J gene TRBJ2-6; the D call in the table, TRBD2, was not verified against the DNA. TRBV21-1 is assigned pseudogene status. This CDR3 has 17 amino acids. This chain's CDR3 is CASEEGRLPSGANVLTF. The CDR3 DNA sequence: TGTGCCAGTGAGGAGGGTAGACTTCCCTCTGGGGCCAACGTCCTGACTTTC.

The rearrangement links TRBV3-1 (or the pseudogene TRBV3-2) to TRBJ1-1; D ambiguous. Germline V gives CDR1 LGHDT, CDR2 YNNKEL (reference sequence). The V and J ends lost 2 bases and 4 bases respectively, with 5 bases between them. The CDR3 covers 12 residues. In DNA, the CDR3 is TGTGCCAGCAGCCAATCTTCCACTGAAGCTTTCTTT. Translated, it gives CASSQSSTEAFF.

CDR3 sequence (DNA): TGCGCCAGCACGGTCGGACTGATAAACTCCTACGAGCAGTACTTC. Encoded protein: CASTVGLINSYEQYF. The chain combines TRBV5-1 with TRBJ2-7; maybe TRBD2 (5 bases). V was shortened by 6 bases and J by 0 bases, with 16 bases between the two germline ends. CDR1 and CDR2 from the germline V gene are SGHRS and YFSETQ. This CDR3 has 15 residues. The variable domain in full, with the rest retrieved from reference TRBV5-1 and TRBJ2-7, is KAGVTQTPRYLIKTRGQQVTLSCSPISGHRSVSWYQQTPGQGLQFLFEYFSETQRNKGNFPGRFSGRQFSNSRSEMNVSTLELGDSALYLCASTVGLINSYEQYFGPGTRLTVT.

The sample holds a few counts of this clone. The chain uses TRBV6-5 and TRBJ1-2, with 10 positions matching TRBD1. This CDR3 is built from 14 residues. Losses at the gene ends were 6 bases for V and 6 bases for J; bases not matched to a gene: 7. Looked up from germline, CDR1 is MNHEY and CDR2 is SVGAGI. In nucleotides, the CDR3 is TGTGCCAGCAGGCGTTCCGGGACAGGGGATGGCTACACCTTC. It translates to CASRRSGTGDGYTF.

In its sample, this clone was seen once. The gene calls are TRBV7-8 and TRBJ1-5, with D hard to call. V shed 5 bases and J shed 0 bases, with 5 bases lying between them. This CDR3 spans 13 amino acids. Germline loops: CDR1 SGHVS, CDR2 FQNEAQ. The CDR3 DNA sequence: TGTGCCAGCAGCCGCTATAGCAATCAGCCCCAGCATTTT. Encoded protein: CASSRYSNQPQHF.

CDR3 amino acids: CASRSRQGAYGYTF. The CDR3 DNA is TGTGCCAGCAGATCCAGACAGGGGGCGTATGGCTACACCTTC. V usage is TRBV27 and J usage is TRBJ1-2; TRBD1 agrees at 10 bases. Germline-derived CDR1 and CDR2 are MNHEY and SMNVEV (reference sequence). CDR3 size: 14 residues. With V trimmed by 6 bases and J by 5 bases, 6 bases remained unmatched.

The chain carries TRBV4-1 and TRBJ1-4; D uncertain. Germline-derived CDR1 and CDR2 are MGHRA and YSYEKL. V was pared by 2 bases and J by 8 bases, with 9 bases between. CDR3 length: 13 amino acids. The CDR3 DNA reads as TGCGCCAGCAGCCAACGATGGGAGGAAAAACTGTTTTTT. Translated: CASSQRWEEKLFF.

The CDR3 here is CASSLGTVSSYEQYF. The DNA for the CDR3 is TGTGCCAGCAGCTTGGGGACTGTGAGCTCCTACGAGCAGTACTTC. The V and J genes are TRBV5-6 and TRBJ2-7; tentative D call: TRBD2 (5 bases). Germline V gene sequence: CDR1 SGHDT, CDR2 YYEEEE. The V end was cut by 0 bases, the J end by 0 bases, with 10 bases between. The CDR3 contains 15 residues.

The chain uses TRBV24-1 and TRBJ2-1; 9 bases agree with TRBD2. The germline V gene encodes CDR1 KGHDR and CDR2 SFDVKD. The J segment lost 9 bases and the V segment lost 0 bases, leaving 8 bases of the junction unmatched. This CDR3 has 16 amino acids. CDR3 coding DNA: TGTGCCACCAGTGATTTGGAGGCGGGGGGGGCTAGTGAGCAGTTCTTC. This translates into CATSDLEAGGASEQFF.

V is TRBV4-3 and J is TRBJ2-3; 9 bases agree with TRBD2. The CDR3 has 16 amino acids. Unmatched junction bases numbered 7, after V lost 0 bases and J lost 6 bases. The germline gives CDR1 LGHNA, CDR2 YSLEER. CDR3: CASSQDISGSADTQYF. The CDR3 nucleotides are TGCGCCAGCAGCCAAGATATTAGCGGGAGCGCGGATACGCAGTATTTT.

This chain joins TRBV2 and TRBJ1-4; possibly TRBD1 for D (5 bases). The CDR3 loop spans 16 amino acids. V lost 5 bases and J lost 12, with 25 bases in between. Germline V gene lookup returns CDR1 SNHLY and CDR2 FYNNEI. CDR3 amino acids: CASSPTAPRAVEELFF. DNA of the CDR3: TGTGCCAGCAGTCCGACAGCTCCCAGGGCCGTCGAAGAACTGTTTTTT.

In this sample, this clone turned up once. CDR3 in amino acids: CSVGTGFYGYTF. The CDR3 DNA sequence: TGCAGCGTTGGGACAGGGTTCTATGGCTACACCTTC. This chain links TRBV29-1 with TRBJ1-2, with TRBD1 matching 8 bases. Germline CDR1 and CDR2: SQVTM and ANQGSEA. The junction had 2 bases not matched to a gene; V was cut back by 4 bases and J by 4 bases. The CDR3 totals 12 residues.

The rearrangement uses TRBV6-5 and TRBJ2-7, with 10 bases identical to TRBD2. V dropped 7 bases and J dropped 1; count of bases not matched to a gene: 4. The germline V gene encodes CDR1 MNHEY and CDR2 SVGAGI. This CDR3 region has 14 residues. CDR3 region: CASKPGLASYEQYF. The CDR3, as DNA: TGTGCCAGCAAACCGGGACTAGCGTCCTACGAGCAGTACTTC.

The chain links TRBV19 to TRBJ1-3; D ambiguous. The CDR3 runs to 15 residues. Germline V gene sequence: CDR1 LNHDA, CDR2 SQIVND (reference sequence). Trimming took 3 bases from V and 0 from J, leaving 9 bases between them. The CDR3 DNA sequence: TGTGCCAGTAGTATTCTGGCTTTCTCTGGAAACACCATATATTTT. Its translation: CASSILAFSGNTIYF.

The chain uses TRBV7-9 and TRBJ2-7; 14 positions agree with TRBD2. The CDR3 has 15 residues. The germline V gene encodes CDR1 SEHNR and CDR2 FQNEAQ (reference sequence). V gave up 5 bases and J gave up 6 bases; unmatched junction bases: 6. In DNA, the CDR3 is TGTGCCAGCAGCCGACTAGCGGGAGGGCTAGGCGAGCAGTACTTC. This translates into CASSRLAGGLGEQYF.

This clone was seen once. The chain carries TRBV7-2 and TRBJ2-1, with 10 bases fitting TRBD2. CDR3 length: 16 residues. Trimming cost V 5 bases and J 8 bases; bases outside gene matches: 12. Looked up from germline, CDR1 is SGHTA and CDR2 is FQGNSA. The CDR3 loop reads CASSPPGAGGPDEQFF. CDR3 in DNA: TGTGCCAGCAGCCCCCCGGGAGCGGGGGGGCCCGATGAGCAGTTCTTC.

V is TRBV20-1 and J is TRBJ2-5, with D tentatively TRBD1 (5 bases). Trimming removed 6 bases from V and 4 bases from J, with 18 bases in between. The CDR3 sequence is 14 residues long. Looked up from germline, CDR1 is DFQATT and CDR2 is SNEGSKA (reference sequence). The CDR3 here is CSASRGGVRETQYF. The CDR3 DNA follows: TGCAGTGCAAGTAGGGGCGGAGTTCGAGAGACCCAGTACTTC.